Listed here are 23 T cell receptor beta chains from one sample, sequenced in a study of shared clonotypes between healthy human individuals. The method was immunoSEQ multiplex PCR; TCRdb's version includes in-frame clones alone and lacks a portion of them. The profile covers approximately 530,000 clones, with 95% to 96% appearing a single time and 0.064% taken by the ten largest. The sample comprised naive CD4+ T cells sorted from blood. The subset denotes: CD45RA+ positively selected. The receptors here all came from a woman between 25 and 40 years old in good health.

About this clone itself: Within the sample, other DNA sequences also encode this same CDR3. The chain links TRBV10-3 to TRBJ2-7; a possible D gene is TRBD2 (5 bases). The CDR3 consists of 11 residues. V was trimmed by 6 bases and J by 3 bases, leaving 6 bases between them. Germline CDR1 reads ENHRY; CDR2 reads SYGVKD. CDR3 loop: CAISGNYEQYF. CDR3 DNA sequence: TGTGCCATCAGCGGGAACTACGAGCAGTACTTC.

The chain uses TRBV7-9 and TRBJ1-1, with D possibly being TRBD1 (6 bases). The CDR3 spans 12 residues. The germline gives CDR1 SEHNR, CDR2 FQNEAQ (reference sequence). The V end was cut by 8 bases, the J end by 6 bases, with 13 bases between. CDR3 loop: CASLEGGSEAFF. CDR3 nucleotide sequence: TGTGCCAGCTTGGAGGGGGGCTCTGAAGCTTTCTTT.

The chain has TRBV28 and TRBJ2-1, with 7 bases lining up with TRBD2. Germline V gives CDR1 MDHEN, CDR2 SYDVKM. Trimming removed 7 bases from V and 6 bases from J; junction bases left unmatched: 9. The CDR3 extends over 14 amino acids. In DNA, the CDR3 is TGTGCCAGCATGGTTAGCTCGGGGGGCAATGAGCAGTTCTTC. Its translation: CASMVSSGGNEQFF.

V usage is TRBV2 and J usage is TRBJ1-5; no reliable D call. The V end was cut by 0 bases, the J end by 0 bases, with 9 bases between. CDR1 SNHLY and CDR2 FYNNEI come from the germline V gene. This CDR3 has 16 amino acids. The CDR3, as DNA: TGTGCCAGCAGTGAAGCAGGGTTCTATAGCAATCAGCCCCAGCATTTT. Encoded protein: CASSEAGFYSNQPQHF.

The chain is built from TRBV28 and TRBJ1-1, with D hard to call. V was shortened by 2 bases and J by 4 bases, with 8 bases between the two germline ends. Looked up from germline, CDR1 is MDHEN and CDR2 is SYDVKM. CDR3 length equals 13 residues. CDR3 nucleotides: TGTGCCAGCAGTTTAAAGGTGGTCACTGAAGCTTTCTTT. Its translation is CASSLKVVTEAFF.

This chain links TRBV5-3 with TRBJ2-1; tentatively, D is TRBD1 (5 bases). TRBV5-3 is filed as an ORF, its function uncertain. V lost 6 bases to trimming and J lost 14 bases, with 27 bases between them. This CDR3 contains 15 residues. The CDR3 here is CARNHRHTVGPVEFF. The CDR3 bases are TGTGCCAGAAACCATAGACACACGGTGGGGCCTGTGGAGTTCTTC.

This chain uses TRBV19 with TRBJ2-3, with 9 bases that match TRBD1. CDR1 is LNHDA and CDR2 is SQIVND in the germline V gene (reference sequence). Germline trimming cut 9 bases from V and 2 bases from J; bases unmatched to any gene: 9. The CDR3 consists of 15 residues. The CDR3 coding sequence is TGTGCCAGCCAAAGACAGGGGGGCAACACAGATACGCAGTATTTT. Encoded protein: CASQRQGGNTDTQYF.

The CDR3 protein is CAIPPGLSTDTQYF. DNA of the CDR3: TGTGCCATCCCCCCCGGACTAAGCACAGATACGCAGTATTTT. The chain carries TRBV19 and TRBJ2-3, with D maybe TRBD2 (6 bases). This CDR3 has 14 amino acids. CDR1 and CDR2 (germline): LNHDA, SQIVND (reference sequence). Trimming shortened V by 10 bases and J by 0 bases, and 14 bases separated the two germline ends.

The chain combines TRBV6-6 with TRBJ2-7; D might be TRBD1 (5 bases). Germline CDR1 and CDR2: MNHNY and SVGAGI (reference sequence). There are 11 residues in the CDR3. V was pared by 11 bases and J by 3 bases, with 11 bases between. The CDR3 DNA is TGTGCCGGACAAAAAAACTACGAGCAGTACTTC. Amino acids: CAGQKNYEQYF.

The rearrangement links TRBV5-1 to TRBJ2-7; the match to TRBD2 covers 16 bases. Losses at the gene ends were 4 bases for V and 6 bases for J; bases not matched to a gene: 7. Germline-derived CDR1 and CDR2 are SGHRS and YFSETQ. The CDR3 has 16 amino acids. The CDR3 region has the DNA TGCGCCAGCAGCCCGGGACTAGCGGGAGGGCCAGGCGAGCAGTACTTC. It codes for CASSPGLAGGPGEQYF.

The chain recombines TRBV6-1 with TRBJ2-7; 10 bases match TRBD2. The CDR3 runs to 17 residues. Germline loops: CDR1 MNHNS, CDR2 SASEGT. With V trimmed by 0 bases and J by 2 bases, 7 bases remained unmatched. This chain's CDR3 is CASSEAGLAAIAYEQYF. CDR3 sequence (DNA): TGTGCCAGCAGTGAAGCTGGACTAGCGGCTATTGCCTACGAGCAGTACTTC.

This rearrangement joins TRBV6-5 to TRBJ1-4; D gene unclear. Germline V gene lookup returns CDR1 MNHEY and CDR2 SVGAGI. The CDR3 runs 14 residues. V shed 5 bases and J shed 8 bases, with 15 bases lying between them. CDR3 in amino acids: CASSQQLPPEKLFF. CDR3 coding DNA: TGTGCCAGCAGTCAGCAGCTACCCCCGGAAAAACTGTTTTTT.

V gene TRBV5-1 combines with J gene TRBJ2-1, with 11 bases lining up with TRBD2. After removal of 6 bases from V and 7 bases from J, the junction contained 6 bases not matched to a gene. The germline gives CDR1 SGHRS, CDR2 YFSETQ. CDR3 length: 14 amino acids. CDR3 protein: CASTPGTSGNEQFF. The CDR3 DNA reads TGCGCCAGCACCCCCGGGACTAGCGGTAATGAGCAGTTCTTC.

The gene calls are TRBV15 and TRBJ2-7; 10 bases line up with TRBD2. The CDR3 is 15 amino acids. V was clipped by 3 bases and J by 5 bases; unmatched bases: 7. Germline values: CDR1 LNHNV, CDR2 YYDKDF (reference sequence). The CDR3 region has the DNA TGTGCCACCAGCAGGGAGACTAGCGGGCAGAACGAGCAGTACTTC. Its protein is CATSRETSGQNEQYF.

The chain couples TRBV5-1 to TRBJ2-7; tentatively, D is TRBD1 (6 bases). Trimming cost V 2 bases and J 0 bases, with 9 bases left between them. The CDR3 is made up of 14 amino acids. Germline CDR1 reads SGHRS; CDR2 reads YFSETQ. DNA for the CDR3: TGCGCCAGCAGCTTCAGGGGCGACTCCTACGAGCAGTACTTC. Protein sequence: CASSFRGDSYEQYF. Looking up the rest from reference TRBV5-1 and TRBJ2-7 gives the full variable domain: KAGVTQTPRYLIKTRGQQVTLSCSPISGHRSVSWYQQTPGQGLQFLFEYFSETQRNKGNFPGRFSGRQFSNSRSEMNVSTLELGDSALYLCASSFRGDSYEQYFGPGTRLTVT.

In DNA form, the CDR3 reads TGTGCCAGCAGCGCCCCAGCTGGGGCCAACGTCCTGACTTTC. Protein: CASSAPAGANVLTF. The V gene is TRBV9, the J gene TRBJ2-6; D gene unclear. CDR3 length: 14 amino acids. CDR1 and CDR2 (germline): SGDLS, YYNGEE. With 3 bases removed from V and 2 bases from J, the gap between germline ends came to 6 bases.

This chain uses TRBV5-4 with TRBJ2-3; 8 nucleotides align to TRBD2. The CDR3 runs to 18 residues. The trim removed 4 bases at V and 3 bases at J, leaving 16 bases unmatched. CDR1 is SGHNT and CDR2 is YYREEE in the germline V gene (reference sequence). The CDR3 DNA is TGTGCCAGCAGCCCTCTTCGGGGGGGGGACTTATCAACAGATACGCAGTATTTT. Its protein is CASSPLRGGDLSTDTQYF.

This chain joins TRBV5-1 and TRBJ2-7, with 8 bases aligning to TRBD2. This CDR3 region has 15 residues. Germline CDR1 SGHRS, CDR2 YFSETQ. J lost 6 bases, V lost 6 bases, and 14 bases had no gene match. CDR3 DNA: TGCGCCAGCATGGGTATAGCGGGAAGCCGGGGCGAGCAGTACTTC. Protein sequence: CASMGIAGSRGEQYF.

The rearrangement uses TRBV20-1 and TRBJ2-5; D gene ambiguous. V was trimmed by 7 bases and J by 4 bases, leaving 10 bases between them. The CDR3 spans 11 residues. In germline, CDR1 is DFQATT, CDR2 SNEGSKA (reference sequence). CDR3 sequence (DNA): TGCAGTGTACAGTTTCGAGAGACCCAGTACTTC. Translated: CSVQFRETQYF.

This chain uses TRBV2 with TRBJ2-6; the D gene is possibly TRBD2 (5 bases). Germline V gives CDR1 SNHLY, CDR2 FYNNEI. V lost 8 bases, J lost 4 bases, and 12 bases lay in between. This CDR3 has 14 residues. The CDR3 bases are TGTGCCAGCGCGGAGGACCCCGGGGCCAACGTCCTGACTTTC. Its protein product is CASAEDPGANVLTF.

This clone was counted a single time. This sequence joins TRBV28 and TRBJ2-7; maybe TRBD2 (6 bases). Germline loops: CDR1 MDHEN, CDR2 SYDVKM. V was cut by 6 bases and J by 6 bases, with 15 bases left in between. The length of the CDR3 is 13 residues. The CDR3 DNA is TGTGCCAGCAGGTCGGGAGTCGGGGGCGAGCAGTACTTC. This translates into CASRSGVGGEQYF.

This chain joins TRBV28 and TRBJ1-2, with 8 bases that match TRBD1. Germline CDR1 MDHEN, CDR2 SYDVKM. The CDR3 is 16 residues long. V lost 1 base and J lost 7; bases outside the gene matches: 11. The DNA for the CDR3 is TGTGCCAGCAGTTTATCCTCTACAGGGGGTAAAGGTGGCTACACCTTC. It encodes CASSLSSTGGKGGYTF.

This sequence joins TRBV5-1 and TRBJ1-6; no clear D. V dropped 2 bases and J dropped 8 bases, with 14 bases sitting between them. The CDR3 totals 15 residues. Per the germline V gene, CDR1 is SGHRS and CDR2 is YFSETQ. Written as DNA, the CDR3 is TGCGCCAGCAGCTTAGGAGGGTTTATGGATTCACCCCTCCACTTT. Amino acid sequence: CASSLGGFMDSPLHF.